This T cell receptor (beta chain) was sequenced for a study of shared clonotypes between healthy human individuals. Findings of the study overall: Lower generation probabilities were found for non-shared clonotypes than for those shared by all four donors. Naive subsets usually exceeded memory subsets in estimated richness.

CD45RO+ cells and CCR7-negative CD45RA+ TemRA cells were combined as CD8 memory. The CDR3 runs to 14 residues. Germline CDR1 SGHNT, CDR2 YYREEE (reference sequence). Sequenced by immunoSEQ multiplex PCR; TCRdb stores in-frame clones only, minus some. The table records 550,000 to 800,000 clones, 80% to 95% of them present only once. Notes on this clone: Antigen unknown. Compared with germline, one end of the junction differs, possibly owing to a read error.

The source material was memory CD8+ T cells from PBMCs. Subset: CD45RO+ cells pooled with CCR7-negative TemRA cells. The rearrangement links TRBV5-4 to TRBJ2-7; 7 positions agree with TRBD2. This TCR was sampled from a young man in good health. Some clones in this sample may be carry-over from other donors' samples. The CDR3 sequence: CASSPQPSGHEQYF. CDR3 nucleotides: TGCGCCAGCAGCCCACAGCCTAGCGGCCACGAGCAGTACTTC.